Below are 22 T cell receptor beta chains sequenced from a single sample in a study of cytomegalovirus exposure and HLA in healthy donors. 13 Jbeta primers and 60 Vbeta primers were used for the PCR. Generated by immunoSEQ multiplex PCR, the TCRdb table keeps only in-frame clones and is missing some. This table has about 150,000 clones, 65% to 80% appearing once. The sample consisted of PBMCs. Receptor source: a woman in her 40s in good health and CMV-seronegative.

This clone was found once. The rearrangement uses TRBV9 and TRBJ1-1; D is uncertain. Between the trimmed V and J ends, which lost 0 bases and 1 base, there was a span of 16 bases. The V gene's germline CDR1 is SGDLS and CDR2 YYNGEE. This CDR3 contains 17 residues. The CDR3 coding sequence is TGTGCCAGCAGCGTAGAGTCCGTCTCTGAGGGGAACACTGAAGCTTTCTTT. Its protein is CASSVESVSEGNTEAFF.

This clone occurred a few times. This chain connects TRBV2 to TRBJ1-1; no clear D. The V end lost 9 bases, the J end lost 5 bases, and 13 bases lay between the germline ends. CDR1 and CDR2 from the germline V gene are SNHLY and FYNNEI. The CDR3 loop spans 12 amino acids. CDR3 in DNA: TGTGCCAGTCGGGAGCTTGGAACTGAAGCTTTCTTT. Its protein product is CASRELGTEAFF.

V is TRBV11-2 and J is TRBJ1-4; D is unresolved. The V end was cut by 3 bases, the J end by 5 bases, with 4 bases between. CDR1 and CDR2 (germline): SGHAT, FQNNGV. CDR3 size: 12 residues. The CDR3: CASSFSNEKLFF. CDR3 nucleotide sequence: TGTGCCAGCAGCTTTTCGAATGAAAAACTGTTTTTT. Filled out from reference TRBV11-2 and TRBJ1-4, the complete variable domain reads EAGVAQSPRYKIIEKRQSVAFWCNPISGHATLYWYQQILGQGPKLLIQFQNNGVVDDSQLPKDRFSAERLKGVDSTLKIQPAKLEDSAVYLCASSFSNEKLFFGSGTQLSVL.

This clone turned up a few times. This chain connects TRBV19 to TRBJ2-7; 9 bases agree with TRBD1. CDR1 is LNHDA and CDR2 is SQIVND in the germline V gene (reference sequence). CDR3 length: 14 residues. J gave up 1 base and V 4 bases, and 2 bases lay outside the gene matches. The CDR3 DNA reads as TGTGCCAGTAGTAGGACAGGGGAATCCTACGAGCAGTACTTC. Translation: CASSRTGESYEQYF.

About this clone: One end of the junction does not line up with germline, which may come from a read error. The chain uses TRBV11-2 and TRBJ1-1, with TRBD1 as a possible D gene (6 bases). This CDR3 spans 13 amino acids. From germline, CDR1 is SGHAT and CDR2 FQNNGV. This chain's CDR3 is CASSLANLGGGHF. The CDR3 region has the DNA TGTGCCAGCAGCTTAGCCAACCTAGGGGGGGGACACTTT.

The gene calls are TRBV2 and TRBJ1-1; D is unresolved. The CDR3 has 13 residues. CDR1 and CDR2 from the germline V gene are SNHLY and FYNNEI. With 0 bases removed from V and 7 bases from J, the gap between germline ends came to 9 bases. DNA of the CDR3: TGTGCCAGCAGTGAAGCACACGGGTATGAAGCTTTCTTT. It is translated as CASSEAHGYEAFF.

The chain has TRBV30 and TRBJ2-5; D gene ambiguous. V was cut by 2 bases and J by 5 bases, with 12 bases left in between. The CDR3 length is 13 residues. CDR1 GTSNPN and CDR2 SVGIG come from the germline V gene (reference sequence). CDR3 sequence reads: CAWSMTLPETQYF. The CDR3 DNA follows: TGTGCCTGGAGTATGACTCTCCCGGAGACCCAGTACTTC. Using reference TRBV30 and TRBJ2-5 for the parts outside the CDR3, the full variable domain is SQTIHQWPATLVQPVGSPLSLECTVEGTSNPNLYWYRQAAGRGLQLLFYSVGIGQISSEVPQNLSASRPQDRQFILSSKKLLLSDSGFYLCAWSMTLPETQYFGPGTRLLVL.

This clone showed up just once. The CDR3: CASSDSGRDYNEQFF. DNA for the CDR3: TGCGCCAGCAGCGATAGCGGGAGAGACTACAATGAGCAGTTCTTC. The chain combines TRBV5-1 with TRBJ2-1; TRBD2 matches at 9 bases. The CDR3 is made up of 15 amino acids. V gave up 4 bases and J gave up 3 bases; unmatched junction bases: 5. Germline CDR1 and CDR2: SGHRS and YFSETQ.

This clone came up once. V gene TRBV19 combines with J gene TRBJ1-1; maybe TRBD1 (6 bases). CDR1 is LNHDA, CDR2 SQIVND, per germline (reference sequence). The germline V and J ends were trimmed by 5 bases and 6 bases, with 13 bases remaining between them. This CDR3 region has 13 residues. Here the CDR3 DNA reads TGTGCCAGTAGTCCAAAACAGGGTTCTGAAGCTTTCTTT. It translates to CASSPKQGSEAFF.

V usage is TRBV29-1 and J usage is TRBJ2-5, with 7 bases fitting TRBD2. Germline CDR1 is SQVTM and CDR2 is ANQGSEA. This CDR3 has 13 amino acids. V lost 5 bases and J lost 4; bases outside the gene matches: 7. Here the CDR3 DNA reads TGCAGCGTTACCTTTTGGGGGGGAGAGACCCAGTACTTC. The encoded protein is CSVTFWGGETQYF.

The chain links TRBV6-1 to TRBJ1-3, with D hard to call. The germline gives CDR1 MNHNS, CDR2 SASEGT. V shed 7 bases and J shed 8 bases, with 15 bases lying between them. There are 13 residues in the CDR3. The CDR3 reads CASILPATYTIYF. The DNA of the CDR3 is TGTGCCAGCATCCTGCCAGCGACTTACACCATATATTTT.

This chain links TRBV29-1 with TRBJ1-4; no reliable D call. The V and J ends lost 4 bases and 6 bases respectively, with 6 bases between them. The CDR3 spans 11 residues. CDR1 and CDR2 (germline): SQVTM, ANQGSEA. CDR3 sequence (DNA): TGCAGCGTTGCTTCCTATGAAAAACTGTTTTTT. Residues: CSVASYEKLFF.

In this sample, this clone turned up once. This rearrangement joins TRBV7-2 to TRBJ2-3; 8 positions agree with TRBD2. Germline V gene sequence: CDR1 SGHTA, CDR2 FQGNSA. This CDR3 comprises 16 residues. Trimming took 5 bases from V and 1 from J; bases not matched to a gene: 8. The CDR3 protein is CASSLGLGRGTDTQYF. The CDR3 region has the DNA TGTGCCAGCAGCCTGGGACTAGGTCGGGGCACAGATACGCAGTATTTT.

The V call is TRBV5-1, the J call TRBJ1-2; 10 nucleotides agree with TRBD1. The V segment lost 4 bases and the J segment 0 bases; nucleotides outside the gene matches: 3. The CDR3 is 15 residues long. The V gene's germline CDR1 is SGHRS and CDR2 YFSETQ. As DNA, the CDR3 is TGCGCCAGCAGCGAAGGGACAGGGGCTAACTATGGCTACACCTTC. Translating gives CASSEGTGANYGYTF.

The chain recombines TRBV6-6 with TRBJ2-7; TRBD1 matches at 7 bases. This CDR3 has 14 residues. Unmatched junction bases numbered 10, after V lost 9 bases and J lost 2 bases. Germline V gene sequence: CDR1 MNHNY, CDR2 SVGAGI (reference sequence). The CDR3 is CASSNRGMTYEQYF. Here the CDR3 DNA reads TGTGCCAGTTCCAACAGGGGAATGACCTACGAGCAGTACTTC.

The CDR3 loop reads CASSQQGAHGNTIYF. CDR3 in DNA: TGTGCCAGCAGTCAACAGGGGGCTCACGGAAACACCATATATTTT. The chain carries TRBV11-2 and TRBJ1-3; TRBD1 matches at 9 bases. CDR3 length equals 15 residues. Germline CDR1 is SGHAT and CDR2 is FQNNGV. V lost 6 bases to trimming and J lost 4 bases; unmatched junction nucleotides: 7.

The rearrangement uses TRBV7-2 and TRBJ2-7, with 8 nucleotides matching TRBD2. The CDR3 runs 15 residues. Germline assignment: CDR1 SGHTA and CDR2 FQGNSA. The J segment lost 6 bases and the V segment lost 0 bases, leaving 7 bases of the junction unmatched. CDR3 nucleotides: TGTGCCAGCAGCTTAGCGCCTCCAGCGGGGGCCGAGCAGTACTTC. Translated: CASSLAPPAGAEQYF.

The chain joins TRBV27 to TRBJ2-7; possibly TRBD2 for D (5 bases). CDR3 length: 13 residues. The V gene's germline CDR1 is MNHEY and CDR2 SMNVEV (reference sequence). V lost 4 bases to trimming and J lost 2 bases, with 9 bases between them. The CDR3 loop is CASSSGLTYEQYF. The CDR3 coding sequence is TGTGCCAGCAGTTCCGGACTCACCTACGAGCAGTACTTC.

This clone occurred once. In nucleotides, the CDR3 is TGTGCCAGCACCTTGGGACAGGGGGTACCTGAAGCTTTCTTT. Translation gives CASTLGQGVPEAFF. V and J are TRBV7-9 and TRBJ1-1; TRBD1 matches 11 bases. CDR3 length: 14 residues. CDR1 SEHNR and CDR2 FQNEAQ come from the germline V gene (reference sequence). Trimming cost V 7 bases and J 6 bases; bases outside gene matches: 7.

The CDR3 DNA reads TGCGCCAGCAGCTTAACTTCTCTCCCTGAGGGAGAGACCCAGTACTTC. Translated, it gives CASSLTSLPEGETQYF. This chain connects TRBV5-1 to TRBJ2-5; a possible D gene is TRBD2 (5 bases). This CDR3 has 16 amino acids. Germline V gives CDR1 SGHRS, CDR2 YFSETQ. Trimming took 2 bases from V and 4 from J, leaving 18 bases between them.

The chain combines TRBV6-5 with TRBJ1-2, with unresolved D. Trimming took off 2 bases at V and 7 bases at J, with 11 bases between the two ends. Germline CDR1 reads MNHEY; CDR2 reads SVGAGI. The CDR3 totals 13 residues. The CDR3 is CASSYARIAGYTF. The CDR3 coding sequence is TGTGCCAGCAGTTACGCCCGAATAGCTGGCTACACCTTC.

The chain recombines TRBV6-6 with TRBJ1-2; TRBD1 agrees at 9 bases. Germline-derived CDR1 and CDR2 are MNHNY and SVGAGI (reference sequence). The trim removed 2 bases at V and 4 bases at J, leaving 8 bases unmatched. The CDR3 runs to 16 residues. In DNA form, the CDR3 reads TGTGCCAGCAGTTACGGTCCACAGGGGGCCGTCTATGGCTACACCTTC. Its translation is CASSYGPQGAVYGYTF.